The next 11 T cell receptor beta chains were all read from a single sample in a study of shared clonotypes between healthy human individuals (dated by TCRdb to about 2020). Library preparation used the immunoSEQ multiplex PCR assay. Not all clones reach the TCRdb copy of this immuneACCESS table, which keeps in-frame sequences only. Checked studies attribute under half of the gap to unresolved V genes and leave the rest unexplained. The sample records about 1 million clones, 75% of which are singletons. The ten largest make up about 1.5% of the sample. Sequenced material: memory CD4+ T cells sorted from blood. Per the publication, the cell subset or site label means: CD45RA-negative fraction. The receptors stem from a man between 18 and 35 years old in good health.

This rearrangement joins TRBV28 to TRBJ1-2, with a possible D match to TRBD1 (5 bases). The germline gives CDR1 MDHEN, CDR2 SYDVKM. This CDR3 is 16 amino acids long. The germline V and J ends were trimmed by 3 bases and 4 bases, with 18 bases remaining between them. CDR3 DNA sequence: TGTGCCAGCAGTTTCCCGCTCGGGACGTCGACCTATGGCTACACCTTC. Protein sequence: CASSFPLGTSTYGYTF.

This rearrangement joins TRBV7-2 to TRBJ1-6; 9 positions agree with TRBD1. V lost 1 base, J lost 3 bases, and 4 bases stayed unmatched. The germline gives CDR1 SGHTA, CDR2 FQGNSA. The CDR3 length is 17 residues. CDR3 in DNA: TGTGCCAGCAGCTTAGGGGGGACAGGGAACTATAATTCACCCCTCCACTTT. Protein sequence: CASSLGGTGNYNSPLHF.

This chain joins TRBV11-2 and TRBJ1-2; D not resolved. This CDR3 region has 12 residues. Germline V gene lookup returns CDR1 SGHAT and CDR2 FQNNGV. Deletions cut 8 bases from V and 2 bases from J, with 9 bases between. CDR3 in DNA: TGTGCCAGCTCCGCTGGGAACTATGGCTACACCTTC. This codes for CASSAGNYGYTF.

CDR3 amino acids: CASSAVTGGEQYF. The CDR3 bases are TGTGCCAGCAGCGCAGTTACAGGGGGTGAGCAGTACTTC. The gene calls are TRBV11-2 and TRBJ2-7, with TRBD1 identical over 8 bases. The germline CDR1 and CDR2 sequences are SGHAT and FQNNGV. CDR3 length: 13 amino acids. V lost 5 bases to trimming and J lost 7 bases; unmatched junction nucleotides: 7. The entire variable domain, with the rest obtained from reference TRBV11-2 and TRBJ2-7, is as follows: EAGVAQSPRYKIIEKRQSVAFWCNPISGHATLYWYQQILGQGPKLLIQFQNNGVVDDSQLPKDRFSAERLKGVDSTLKIQPAKLEDSAVYLCASSAVTGGEQYFGPGTRLTVT.

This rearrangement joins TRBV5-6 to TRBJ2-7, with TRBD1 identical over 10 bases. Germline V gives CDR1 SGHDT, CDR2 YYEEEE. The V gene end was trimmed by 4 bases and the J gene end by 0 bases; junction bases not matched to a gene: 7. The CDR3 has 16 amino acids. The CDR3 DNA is TGTGCCAGCAGCAGACCTCGGACAGGGGGCTCCTACGAGCAGTACTTC. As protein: CASSRPRTGGSYEQYF.

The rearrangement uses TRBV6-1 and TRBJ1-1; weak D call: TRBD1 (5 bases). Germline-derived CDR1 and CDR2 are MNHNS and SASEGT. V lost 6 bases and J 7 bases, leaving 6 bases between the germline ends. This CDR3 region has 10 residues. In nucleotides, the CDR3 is TGTGCCAGCAGGGGGGGTGAAGCTTTCTTT. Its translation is CASRGGEAFF.

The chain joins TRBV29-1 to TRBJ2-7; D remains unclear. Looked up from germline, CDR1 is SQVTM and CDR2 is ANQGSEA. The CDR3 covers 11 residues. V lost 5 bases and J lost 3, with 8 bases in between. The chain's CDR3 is CSVQLSYEQYF. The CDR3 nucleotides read TGCAGCGTTCAACTGAGCTACGAGCAGTACTTC.

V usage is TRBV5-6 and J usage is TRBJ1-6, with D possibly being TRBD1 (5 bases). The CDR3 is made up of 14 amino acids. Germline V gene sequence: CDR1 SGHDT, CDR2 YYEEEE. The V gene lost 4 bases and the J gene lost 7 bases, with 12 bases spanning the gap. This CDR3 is CASSGWGRNSPLHF. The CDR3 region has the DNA TGTGCCAGCAGCGGATGGGGCCGAAATTCACCCCTCCACTTT.

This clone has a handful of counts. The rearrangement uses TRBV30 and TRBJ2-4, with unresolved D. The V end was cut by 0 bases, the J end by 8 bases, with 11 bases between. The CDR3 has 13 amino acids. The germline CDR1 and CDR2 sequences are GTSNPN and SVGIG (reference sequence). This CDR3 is CAWSVRPGDIQYF. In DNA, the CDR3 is TGTGCCTGGAGTGTACGTCCTGGGGACATTCAGTACTTC. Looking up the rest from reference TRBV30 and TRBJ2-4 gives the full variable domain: SQTIHQWPATLVQPVGSPLSLECTVEGTSNPNLYWYRQAAGRGLQLLFYSVGIGQISSEVPQNLSASRPQDRQFILSSKKLLLSDSGFYLCAWSVRPGDIQYFGAGTRLSVL.

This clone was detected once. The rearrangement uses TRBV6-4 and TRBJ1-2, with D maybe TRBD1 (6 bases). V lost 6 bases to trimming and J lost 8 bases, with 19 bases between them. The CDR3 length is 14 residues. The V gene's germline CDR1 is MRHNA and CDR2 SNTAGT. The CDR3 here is CASRETQGSRGYTF. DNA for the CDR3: TGTGCCAGCAGAGAAACCCAGGGGTCTAGAGGCTACACCTTC.

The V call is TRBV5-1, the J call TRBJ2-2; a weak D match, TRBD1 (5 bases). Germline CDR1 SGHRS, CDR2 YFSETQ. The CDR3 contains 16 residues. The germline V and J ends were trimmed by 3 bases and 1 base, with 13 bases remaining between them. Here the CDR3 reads CASSSENRRNTGELFF. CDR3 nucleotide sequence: TGCGCCAGCAGCTCCGAGAACAGGCGGAACACCGGGGAGCTGTTTTTT.